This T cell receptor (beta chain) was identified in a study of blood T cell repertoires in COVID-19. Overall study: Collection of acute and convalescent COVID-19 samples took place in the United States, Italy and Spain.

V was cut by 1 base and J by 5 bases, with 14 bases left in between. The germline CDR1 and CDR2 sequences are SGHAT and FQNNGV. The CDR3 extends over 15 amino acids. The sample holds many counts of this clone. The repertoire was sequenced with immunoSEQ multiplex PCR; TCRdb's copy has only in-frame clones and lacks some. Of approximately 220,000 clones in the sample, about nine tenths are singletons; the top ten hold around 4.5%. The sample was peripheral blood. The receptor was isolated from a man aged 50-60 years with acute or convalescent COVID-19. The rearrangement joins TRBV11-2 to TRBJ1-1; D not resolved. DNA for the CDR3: TGTGCCAGCAGCTTAGCTAGCAGAAGCCCTACTGAAGCTTTCTTT. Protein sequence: CASSLASRSPTEAFF.